The clone carrying this T cell receptor (beta chain) was recorded at least ten times. Its matching antigen is unknown. This specimen comes from a study of T-cell reconstitution after alpha-beta-depleted transplantation in children. Study-wide results and limits: Several hundred rapidly expanded clones from non-depleted graft cells reportedly supplied alpha-beta T cells about two months post-transplant.

The length of the CDR3 is 18 residues. Germline CDR1 MNHEY, CDR2 SMNVEV (reference sequence). V lost 1 base, J lost 0 bases, and 15 bases lay in between. For TCRbeta, the library was prepared with unique molecular identifiers. TCRdb analysed the PCR reads with MiXCR anew, one entry per CDR3 protein. The data hold approximately 630,000 distinct CDR3 sequences, with about an eighth observed a single time. Source: PBMCs, taken before TCRalphabeta/CD19-depleted stem cell transplant. The chain carries TRBV27 and TRBJ2-2, with D possibly TRBD1 on 5 matching bases. The TCR sequence derives from a girl aged 2 to 9 with congenital amegakaryocytic thrombocytopenia, due to receive a stem cell transplant. CDR3 region: CASSLWGRSYANTGELFF. The CDR3 region has the DNA TGTGCCAGCAGTTTATGGGGCCGCTCATACGCGAACACCGGGGAGCTGTTTTTT.